This TCR beta chain was sequenced in a study of shared clonotypes between healthy human individuals. As processed by the authors: ImmunoSEQ output held junction-only sequences without quality scores, so filtering differed. Assay used: immunoSEQ multiplex PCR; TCRdb lists only in-frame clones, some missing. The V and J calls and the clone size are those of that table, but D and trimming were determined from the DNA. The data contain 740,000 or so clones, less than 80% of them singletons. The V gene lost 8 bases and the J gene lost 0 bases, with 16 bases spanning the gap. Germline V gene data show CDR1 as MGHRA and CDR2 as YSYEKL. This CDR3 has 15 residues. Splitting the CD4+ cells yielded a CD45RA+ naive subset and a CD45RA-negative memory subset. This clone was counted once. Its cognate antigen is unknown. Study outcomes and limitations: Non-shared clonotypes had lower generation probabilities than those shared by all four donors.

This clonotype was obtained from a young woman in good health. Sequenced material: memory CD4+ T cells sorted from blood. Sample subset: CD45RA-negative fraction. This sequence joins TRBV4-1 and TRBJ1-1, with D perhaps matching TRBD1 (5 bases). The CDR3 loop reads CASRAHRQMNTEAFF. CDR3 sequence (DNA): TGCGCCAGCCGCGCCCACAGGCAAATGAACACTGAAGCTTTCTTT.